The 28 T cell receptor beta chains given below trace back to one sample, sequenced in a study of T cell responses to AZD1222 COVID-19 vaccine. Only in-frame clones appear in the TCRdb table, and some are missing; sequencing was by immunoSEQ multiplex PCR. This sample has roughly 100,000 clones, with about 89% found just once. The sample in question was peripheral blood, obtained on day 0 of AZD1222 vaccination. These receptors were obtained from an adult in good health.

The rearrangement links TRBV29-1 to TRBJ1-2; D gene ambiguous. The CDR3 runs to 19 residues. Trimming cost V 3 bases and J 0 bases, with 26 bases left between them. The germline V gene encodes CDR1 SQVTM and CDR2 ANQGSEA. Here the CDR3 reads CSVDIGSEHGPPSNYGYTF. CDR3 in DNA: TGCAGCGTTGATATCGGGTCAGAACACGGACCGCCTTCTAACTATGGCTACACCTTC.

This clone was seen a single time. This chain links TRBV25-1 with TRBJ1-1; D not certain. CDR3 length equals 13 residues. V was pared by 8 bases and J by 12 bases, with 22 bases between. Germline V lookup: CDR1 MGHDK, CDR2 SYGVNS. The CDR3 nucleotides are TGTGCCAGCCCCCAGGACGGCCCTGATCATCCTTTCTTT. Translating it yields CASPQDGPDHPFF.

The rearrangement links TRBV19 to TRBJ1-1; D gene ambiguous. Germline-derived CDR1 and CDR2 are LNHDA and SQIVND (reference sequence). Trimming shortened V by 9 bases and J by 1 base, and 15 bases separated the two germline ends. The CDR3 contains 14 residues. This CDR3 is CASESPYWNTEAFF. CDR3 coding DNA: TGTGCCAGCGAATCCCCGTATTGGAACACTGAAGCTTTCTTT.

This sequence joins TRBV5-3 and TRBJ2-2, with 11 bases lining up with TRBD2. TRBV5-3 is marked as an open reading frame, function uncertain. J lost 4 bases, V lost 1 base, and 3 bases had no gene match. The CDR3 has 16 amino acids. The DNA of the CDR3 is TGTGCCAGAAGCTTGTGTAGCGGGGGGGCCACCGGGGAGCTGTTTTTT. The encoded protein is CARSLCSGGATGELFF.

The rearrangement uses TRBV19 and TRBJ1-5; TRBD1 matches at 8 bases. Per germline, CDR1 LNHDA and CDR2 SQIVND (reference sequence). The CDR3 covers 12 residues. V was clipped by 11 bases and J by 8 bases; unmatched bases: 8. Here the CDR3 DNA reads TGTGCCTCAGACAGGGGAGGTGAGCCCCAGCATTTT. This codes for CASDRGGEPQHF.

The rearrangement links TRBV13 to TRBJ1-6; no reliable D call. V was trimmed by 0 bases and J by 8 bases, leaving 14 bases between them. Germline V CDR1 and CDR2: PRHDT, FYEKMQ (reference sequence). This CDR3 is built from 16 residues. The CDR3 bases are TGTGCCAGCAGCTTAGGGCCCTTTGCCGCTTATTCACCCCTCCACTTT. Protein product: CASSLGPFAAYSPLHF. Full variable domain (missing parts from reference TRBV13 and TRBJ1-6): AAGVIQSPRHLIKEKRETATLKCYPIPRHDTVYWYQQGPGQDPQFLISFYEKMQSDKGSIPDRFSAQQFSDYHSELNMSSLELGDSALYFCASSLGPFAAYSPLHFGNGTRLTVT.

This clone was picked up one time. V and J are TRBV6-1 and TRBJ2-5; 7 bases are a match to TRBD1. Trimming cost V 3 bases and J 5 bases; bases outside gene matches: 6. The CDR3 spans 14 residues. The V gene's germline CDR1 is MNHNS and CDR2 SASEGT. The CDR3 nucleotides are TGTGCCAGCAGTGATTCAGGGGGAGCGGAGACCCAGTACTTC. This gives the protein CASSDSGGAETQYF.

The chain uses TRBV5-4 and TRBJ2-1; TRBD2 aligns across 10 bases. The V and J ends lost 0 bases and 12 bases, in that order; junction bases with no gene match: 12. Germline V gives CDR1 SGHNT, CDR2 YYREEE (reference sequence). The CDR3 runs 16 residues. The CDR3 coding sequence is TGTGCCAGCAGCTTGGCCCTAGCGGGGGCCTTCTTGGGGCAGTTCTTC. As protein: CASSLALAGAFLGQFF.

The CDR3 bases are TGCGCCAGCAGCCACGGATCTGAGAACACTGAAGCTTTCTTT. Protein sequence: CASSHGSENTEAFF. The V gene is TRBV4-3, the J gene TRBJ1-1; D is unclear. Germline values: CDR1 LGHNA, CDR2 YSLEER. With 3 bases removed from V and 1 base from J, the gap between germline ends came to 9 bases. The CDR3 is made up of 14 amino acids.

V usage is TRBV6-5 and J usage is TRBJ1-6; the D is unclear. Trimming shortened V by 10 bases and J by 10 bases, and 17 bases separated the two germline ends. The CDR3 has 13 amino acids. CDR1 and CDR2 (germline): MNHEY, SVGAGI. The CDR3 loop reads CATTTEYGSPLHF. Here the CDR3 DNA reads TGTGCCACCACCACCGAGTATGGATCACCCCTCCACTTT.

The J gene is TRBJ2-1, the V gene TRBV18; D perhaps matches TRBD1 (6 bases). The germline gives CDR1 KGHSH, CDR2 LQKENI. Trimming shortened V by 8 bases and J by 4 bases, and 15 bases separated the two germline ends. The CDR3 is 14 residues long. CDR3 bases: TGTGCCAGCGTACAGGGAAACCCTTACAATGAGCAGTTCTTC. Its translation: CASVQGNPYNEQFF.

This clone came up once. This rearrangement joins TRBV7-2 to TRBJ1-4, with D unresolved. This CDR3 is built from 15 residues. Germline V gene data show CDR1 as SGHTA and CDR2 as FQGNSA. Between the trimmed V and J ends, which lost 0 bases and 7 bases, there was a span of 12 bases. The CDR3 loop is CASSLAPGVGEKLFF. DNA for the CDR3: TGTGCCAGCAGCTTAGCGCCGGGAGTGGGTGAAAAACTGTTTTTT.

This chain links TRBV6-2 or TRBV6-3 with TRBJ1-5; D unclear. This CDR3 region has 14 residues. The germline CDR1 and CDR2 sequences are MNHEY and SVGEGT. Trimming pared 5 bases from V and 7 bases from J, leaving 15 bases between. The CDR3 DNA sequence: TGTGCCAGCAGTACGGCGAGGGAGGGACAGCCCCAGCATTTT. It translates to CASSTAREGQPQHF.

The V and J genes are TRBV5-8 and TRBJ1-2; a possible D gene is TRBD1 (5 bases). Germline-derived CDR1 and CDR2 are SGHTS and YDEGEE. The CDR3 spans 18 residues. Trimming removed 0 bases at V and 6 bases at J, with 24 bases between. Here the CDR3 reads CASSLDAGKGGAQDGYTF. CDR3 bases: TGTGCCAGCAGCTTGGATGCAGGGAAAGGCGGGGCACAGGATGGCTACACCTTC. The full variable domain, completed using reference TRBV5-8 and TRBJ1-2, is EAGVTQSPTHLIKTRGQQATLRCSPISGHTSVYWYQQALGLGLQFLLWYDEGEERNRGNFPPRFSGRQFPNYSSELNVNALELEDSALYLCASSLDAGKGGAQDGYTFGSGTRLTVV.

The gene calls are TRBV5-1 and TRBJ2-1, with 13 nucleotides matching TRBD2. CDR1 and CDR2 (germline): SGHRS, YFSETQ. This CDR3 is built from 18 residues. J was trimmed by 2 bases and V by 0 bases; bases with no gene match: 5. Written as DNA, the CDR3 is TGCGCCAGCAGCTTGGACCCCACTAGCGGGGGGGCCTACAATGAGCAGTTCTTC. Translation gives CASSLDPTSGGAYNEQFF.

This clone was recorded once. The chain has TRBV19 and TRBJ2-1; D ambiguous. The germline CDR1 and CDR2 sequences are LNHDA and SQIVND (reference sequence). V shed 4 bases and J shed 10 bases, with 8 bases lying between them. This CDR3 comprises 11 residues. CDR3 DNA sequence: TGTGCCAGTAGTACCACCAGGGAGCAGTTCTTC. It encodes CASSTTREQFF.

The gene calls are TRBV3-1 (or the pseudogene TRBV3-2) and TRBJ2-3; D may be TRBD1 (5 bases). From germline, CDR1 is LGHDT and CDR2 YNNKEL (reference sequence). The CDR3 spans 15 residues. Trimming cost V 0 bases and J 4 bases, with 11 bases left between them. CDR3 in DNA: TGTGCCAGCAGCCAAGAGCCCAGGGTGGCAGATACGCAGTATTTT. Translating it yields CASSQEPRVADTQYF.

V gene TRBV6-5 combines with J gene TRBJ2-7; 9 bases are shared with TRBD1. CDR1 is MNHEY, CDR2 SVGAGI, per germline. Germline trimming cut 6 bases from V and 3 bases from J; bases unmatched to any gene: 6. This CDR3 contains 14 residues. CDR3 bases: TGTGCCAGCAGCAGGGACAGGGCCTTCTACGAGCAGTACTTC. This translates into CASSRDRAFYEQYF.

This chain joins TRBV6-1 and TRBJ2-1, with 8 bases aligning to TRBD1. Germline values: CDR1 MNHNS, CDR2 SASEGT. Trimming removed 5 bases from V and 10 bases from J; junction bases left unmatched: 7. The CDR3 totals 13 residues. CDR3 bases: TGTGCCAGCAGTTATAGAGGGGACAGGGAGCAGTTCTTC. Protein: CASSYRGDREQFF.

Of note for this clone: One junction end disagrees with the germline gene, perhaps due to a read error. CDR3 residues: CASSEDRAKEKLFF. Here the CDR3 DNA reads TGTGCCAGCAGCGAGGACAGGGCTAAAGAAAAACTGTTTTTT. This chain uses TRBV13 with TRBJ1-4; TRBD1 agrees at 8 bases. CDR3 size: 14 residues. Germline loops: CDR1 PRHDT, CDR2 FYEKMQ (reference sequence).

The chain recombines TRBV12-3 or TRBV12-4 with TRBJ1-1; the D is unclear. V lost 3 bases, J lost 0 bases, and 5 bases lay in between. This CDR3 is 13 amino acids long. Here the CDR3 DNA reads TGTGCCAGCAGTTTCTATATGAACACTGAAGCTTTCTTT. Translating it yields CASSFYMNTEAFF.

This clone was counted once. The chain uses TRBV6-2 or TRBV6-3 and TRBJ2-1; D ambiguous. Trimming took off 0 bases at V and 3 bases at J, with 6 bases between the two ends. Germline CDR1 MNHEY, CDR2 SVGEGT. This CDR3 spans 14 amino acids. The CDR3 nucleotides are TGTGCCAGCAGTTACTCGCGTTTCTACAATGAGCAGTTCTTC. Residues: CASSYSRFYNEQFF.

The chain has TRBV6-6 and TRBJ1-3; 12 bases are a match to TRBD1. J lost 0 bases, V lost 5 bases, and 5 bases had no gene match. The CDR3 extends over 17 amino acids. CDR1 is MNHNY and CDR2 is SVGAGI in the germline V gene (reference sequence). The CDR3 loop reads CASSLGTGGASGNTIYF. The CDR3 bases are TGTGCCAGCAGTCTTGGGACAGGGGGCGCCTCTGGAAACACCATATATTTT.

This clone came up a few times. The chain is built from TRBV5-6 and TRBJ1-4; no clear D. The CDR3 totals 17 residues. Trimming removed 2 bases at V and 0 bases at J, with 14 bases between. CDR1 SGHDT and CDR2 YYEEEE come from the germline V gene. This CDR3 is CASSFLMGDSTNEKLFF. DNA of the CDR3: TGTGCCAGCAGCTTTCTTATGGGCGATTCAACTAATGAAAAACTGTTTTTT.

J is TRBJ1-1 and V is TRBV30; D perhaps matches TRBD1 (6 bases). The CDR3 loop spans 13 amino acids. Germline V gene data show CDR1 as GTSNPN and CDR2 as SVGIG (reference sequence). V was pared by 3 bases and J by 4 bases, with 12 bases between. Here the CDR3 reads CAWREQGITEAFF. The CDR3 DNA follows: TGTGCCTGGAGAGAACAGGGAATCACTGAAGCTTTCTTT. Supplemented by reference TRBV30 and TRBJ1-1, the full variable domain reads SQTIHQWPATLVQPVGSPLSLECTVEGTSNPNLYWYRQAAGRGLQLLFYSVGIGQISSEVPQNLSASRPQDRQFILSSKKLLLSDSGFYLCAWREQGITEAFFGQGTRLTVV.

The chain combines TRBV5-1 with TRBJ2-1; the match to TRBD2 covers 11 bases. The CDR3 contains 16 residues. The J segment lost 7 bases and the V segment lost 4 bases, leaving 10 bases of the junction unmatched. Germline V gene sequence: CDR1 SGHRS, CDR2 YFSETQ. DNA of the CDR3: TGCGCCAGCAGCAGAACGTCTAGCGGGGGGAGGAATGAGCAGTTCTTC. This codes for CASSRTSSGGRNEQFF. The entire variable domain, with the rest obtained from reference TRBV5-1 and TRBJ2-1, is as follows: KAGVTQTPRYLIKTRGQQVTLSCSPISGHRSVSWYQQTPGQGLQFLFEYFSETQRNKGNFPGRFSGRQFSNSRSEMNVSTLELGDSALYLCASSRTSSGGRNEQFFGPGTRLTVL.

A single count supports this clone. CDR3 in amino acids: CASSFNPGQPQHF. The CDR3 DNA reads as TGTGCCAGCAGCTTTAATCCGGGTCAGCCCCAGCATTTT. The chain links TRBV5-4 to TRBJ1-5; D is unresolved. The V and J ends lost 2 bases and 6 bases respectively, with 9 bases between them. CDR1 and CDR2 from the germline V gene are SGHNT and YYREEE (reference sequence). This CDR3 spans 13 amino acids.

J is TRBJ1-1 and V is TRBV6-5; D is possibly TRBD1 (5 bases). Germline V gene lookup returns CDR1 MNHEY and CDR2 SVGAGI. The CDR3 is 14 residues long. The ends were cut back, 5 bases at V and 0 bases at J, with 10 bases in the middle. The CDR3 DNA reads TGTGCCAGCAGTCAGGGACGGATGAACACTGAAGCTTTCTTT. Amino acid sequence: CASSQGRMNTEAFF.